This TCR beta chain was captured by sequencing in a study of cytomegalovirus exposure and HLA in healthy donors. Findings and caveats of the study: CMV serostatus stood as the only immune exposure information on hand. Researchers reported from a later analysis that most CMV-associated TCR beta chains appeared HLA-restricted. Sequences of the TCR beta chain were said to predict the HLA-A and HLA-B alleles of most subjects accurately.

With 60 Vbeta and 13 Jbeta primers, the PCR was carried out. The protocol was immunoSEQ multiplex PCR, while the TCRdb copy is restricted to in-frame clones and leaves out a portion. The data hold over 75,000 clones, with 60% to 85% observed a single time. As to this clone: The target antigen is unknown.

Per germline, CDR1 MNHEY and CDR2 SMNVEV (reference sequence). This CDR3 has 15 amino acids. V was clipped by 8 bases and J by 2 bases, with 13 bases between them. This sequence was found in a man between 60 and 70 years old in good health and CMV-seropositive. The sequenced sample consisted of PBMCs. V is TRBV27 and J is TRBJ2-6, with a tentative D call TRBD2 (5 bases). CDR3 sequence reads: CASLPLGAGANVLTF. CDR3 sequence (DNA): TGTGCCAGCCTCCCTCTCGGGGCTGGGGCCAACGTCCTGACTTTC.